The present TCR beta chain was sequenced within a study of T cells in Graves' hyperthyroidism and ophthalmopathy. Comment on this clonotype: As yet, its antigen is unknown.

CDR3 length: 14 residues. Germline lookup yields CDR1 DFQATT and CDR2 SNEGSKA (reference sequence). The V end lost 3 bases, the J end lost 0 bases, and 11 bases lay between the germline ends. Researchers took RNA transcripts and amplified the TCR beta CDR3 regions from them. The HTBI set primed first-round TCR CDR3 RT-PCR. TCRdb processed the multiplex PCR reads anew with MiXCR; each CDR3 protein has one entry. The repertoire has a few hundred thousand distinct CDR3 sequences, approximately 19% of them found once; the top ten carry about 4%. General study points: The blood repertoire included most of the expanded thyroid clonotypes above 0.001.

Investigators excluded patients with uncontrolled infection, other autoimmune disease, pregnancy or lactation. Material for sequencing was blood. The rearrangement uses TRBV20-1 and TRBJ1-1; possible D gene TRBD1, 6 bases. The TCR was taken from a young woman with Graves' hyperthyroidism. CDR3 residues: CSASGGRLNTEAFF. CDR3 bases: TGCAGTGCTAGTGGGGGGCGGCTGAACACTGAAGCTTTCTTT.